This entry describes one TCR beta chain. Its antigen is unknown. CDR1 and CDR2 from the germline V gene are SGDLS and YYNGEE. The CDR3 has 16 amino acids. Trimming left V 0 bases short and J 0 bases short, with 10 bases between. The entry originates in a study of T cell responses to AZD1222 COVID-19 vaccine. Study-level findings and limits: Regions left unmutated in variants are reportedly the target of nearly half of spike-specific TCRs.

Clones were sequenced by immunoSEQ multiplex PCR, and TCRdb holds only the in-frame ones, with some missing. The data contain around 140,000 clones, roughly 93% of them seen just once; the ten biggest clones take up 1.1%. The source is an adult who received the AZD1222 COVID-19 vaccine. Source: peripheral blood, taken 28 days after the second AZD1222 dose. This chain uses TRBV9 with TRBJ1-3; D is undetermined. CDR3 residues: CASSVGSGRSGNTIYF. Here the CDR3 DNA reads TGTGCCAGCAGCGTAGGATCTGGCCGCTCTGGAAACACCATATATTTT.